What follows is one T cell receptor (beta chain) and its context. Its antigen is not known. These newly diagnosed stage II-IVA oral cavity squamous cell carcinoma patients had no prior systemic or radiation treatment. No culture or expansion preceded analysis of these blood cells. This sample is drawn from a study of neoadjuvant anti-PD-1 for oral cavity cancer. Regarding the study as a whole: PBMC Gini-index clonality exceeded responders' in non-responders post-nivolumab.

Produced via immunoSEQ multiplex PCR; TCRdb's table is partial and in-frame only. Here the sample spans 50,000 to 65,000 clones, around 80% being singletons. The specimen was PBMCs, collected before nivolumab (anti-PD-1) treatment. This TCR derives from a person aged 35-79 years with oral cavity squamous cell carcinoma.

The CDR3: CASNRRVNTEAFF. The DNA for the CDR3 is TGTGCCAGCAACCGAAGGGTGAACACTGAAGCTTTCTTT. This chain links TRBV6-7 with TRBJ1-1; D ambiguous. TRBV6-7 is marked as an open reading frame, function uncertain. V was shortened by 7 bases and J by 0 bases, with 9 bases between the two germline ends. The CDR3 has 13 amino acids.